This T cell receptor beta chain derives from a study of T-cell reconstitution after alpha-beta-depleted transplantation in children. This clonotype has just a few counts. The CDR3 has 16 residues. Germline V gene lookup returns CDR1 SGDLS and CDR2 YYNGEE. V was shortened by 1 base and J by 3 bases, with 15 bases between the two germline ends. Unique molecular identifiers were used in preparing the TCRbeta library. A single record per CDR3 protein comes from TCRdb applying MiXCR to the PCR reads. The sample has about 540,000 distinct CDR3 sequences, about 16% seen once; the top ten hold less than 4%. This rearrangement joins TRBV9 to TRBJ2-3, with D perhaps given as TRBD1 or TRBD2 (6 bases each). The sample here was PBMCs from the stem cell graft donor, taken from the stem cell graft. The clonotype originates from a human donor who donated a stem cell graft to a child with acute lymphoblastic leukemia. DNA for the CDR3: TGTGCCAGCAGCGTAATCGGGGGCCAGGTGACAGATACGCAGTATTTT. Translating it yields CASSVIGGQVTDTQYF. Drawing the rest from reference TRBV9 and TRBJ2-3, the complete variable domain is DSGVTQTPKHLITATGQRVTLRCSPRSGDLSVYWYQQSLDQGLQFLIQYYNGEERAKGNILERFSAQQFPDLHSELNLSSLELGDSALYFCASSVIGGQVTDTQYFGPGTRLTVL.